These 29 T cell receptor beta chains were sequenced from one sample in a study of spatial heterogeneity in lung cancer (dated by TCRdb to the late 2010s). The library was built by means of 5' RACE. Sequencing was carried out with a NextSeq 500. Through fastp at Q25 and MiXCR, TCRdb rebuilt clones from the public reads, retaining in-frame beta chains. Each CDR3 protein appears once, grouped with its most common genes and DNA. The sample includes 40,000 to 50,000 distinct CDR3 sequences, with approximately 7.6% observed a single time. The ten top clones hold 10% to 15% of the sample. Reading the label with the study, this specimen's time point is: sample taken at primary tumor resection. For TCR sequencing, whole RNA was extracted from tumor and nontumor lung tissue, or from cryopreserved PBMC samples, and no cell sorting was done. The specimen comprised PBMCs, sampled at surgery. Every receptor here comes from a female donor with early-stage non-small cell lung cancer.

The chain couples TRBV18 to TRBJ1-2; the match to TRBD1 covers 7 bases. The junction had 4 bases not matched to a gene; V was cut back by 3 bases and J by 3 bases. The CDR3 totals 14 residues. Looked up from germline, CDR1 is KGHSH and CDR2 is LQKENI. The CDR3 sequence is CASSPGQDYYGYTF. The CDR3 nucleotides are TGTGCCAGCTCACCCGGACAGGATTACTATGGCTACACCTTC.

The rearrangement joins TRBV20-1 to TRBJ2-3, with a tentative D call TRBD2 (5 bases). V gave up 6 bases and J gave up 2 bases, with 9 bases separating them. The germline gives CDR1 DFQATT, CDR2 SNEGSKA (reference sequence). This CDR3 is 12 amino acids long. The chain's CDR3 is CSARTVTDTQYF. The CDR3 coding sequence is TGCAGTGCAAGGACTGTCACAGATACGCAGTATTTT.

CDR3 DNA: TGTGCCAGCAGTTTACTCACGGCTAGCGGGTACACAGATACGCAGTATTTT. This codes for CASSLLTASGYTDTQYF. V is TRBV28 and J is TRBJ2-3, with 8 positions matching TRBD2. Germline V CDR1 and CDR2: MDHEN, SYDVKM. The length of the CDR3 is 17 residues. Unmatched junction bases numbered 9, after V lost 2 bases and J lost 2 bases.

This clonotype was seen a handful of times. This chain links TRBV20-1 with TRBJ2-3; no clear D gene. V was cut by 5 bases and J by 4 bases, with 16 bases left in between. CDR1 DFQATT and CDR2 SNEGSKA come from the germline V gene (reference sequence). CDR3 length: 14 amino acids. The CDR3 protein is CSAPRTGRSDTQYF. The CDR3 DNA follows: TGCAGTGCTCCCCGCACTGGGCGGTCAGATACGCAGTATTTT.

The V gene is TRBV14, the J gene TRBJ2-7, with 8 bases lining up with TRBD2. J was trimmed by 2 bases and V by 2 bases; bases with no gene match: 5. Germline CDR1 and CDR2: SGHDN and FVKESK. This CDR3 region has 15 residues. The CDR3 DNA reads TGTGCCAGCAGCCAACTAGCGGGCAGAGCCTACGAGCAGTACTTC. It is translated as CASSQLAGRAYEQYF.

The rearrangement uses TRBV5-1 and TRBJ2-3, with D unclear. V lost 3 bases to trimming and J lost 2 bases, with 7 bases between them. The CDR3 consists of 13 residues. CDR1 and CDR2 (germline): SGHRS, YFSETQ. The CDR3 bases are TGCGCCAGCAGCTCCGGATACACAGATACGCAGTATTTT. Encoded protein: CASSSGYTDTQYF.

J is TRBJ2-2 and V is TRBV6-2 or TRBV6-3; D is uncertain. CDR3 length: 14 residues. Trimming took 3 bases from V and 1 from J, leaving 6 bases between them. Looked up from germline, CDR1 is MNHEY and CDR2 is SVGEGT. This CDR3 reads CASSYKQNTGELFF. DNA for the CDR3: TGTGCCAGCAGTTATAAACAGAACACCGGGGAGCTGTTTTTT.

This clonotype was picked up a small number of times. This rearrangement joins TRBV7-2 to TRBJ1-2, with a weak D call TRBD1 (5 bases). V was clipped by 1 base and J by 5 bases, with 17 bases between them. Germline V lookup: CDR1 SGHTA, CDR2 FQGNSA. This CDR3 region has 16 residues. The CDR3 sequence is CASSLGGDGRFYGYTF. The CDR3 bases are TGTGCCAGCAGCTTAGGAGGGGACGGAAGATTTTATGGCTACACCTTC.

The V and J genes are TRBV6-6 and TRBJ2-3, with TRBD2 identical over 8 bases. V was pared by 2 bases and J by 2 bases, with 6 bases of the junction left unmatched. The CDR3 extends over 16 amino acids. Germline V CDR1 and CDR2: MNHNY, SVGAGI (reference sequence). The CDR3 is CASSYTSGGHTDTQYF. CDR3 sequence (DNA): TGTGCCAGCAGTTACACAAGCGGGGGTCACACAGATACGCAGTATTTT.

The chain links TRBV6-2 or TRBV6-3 to TRBJ2-2; 14 nucleotides agree with TRBD2. J was trimmed by 5 bases and V by 5 bases; bases with no gene match: 4. Germline V lookup: CDR1 MNHEY, CDR2 SVGEGT. There are 16 residues in the CDR3. DNA of the CDR3: TGTGCCAGCAGTCGACTAGCGGGGGGGCAGACCGGGGAGCTGTTTTTT. It codes for CASSRLAGGQTGELFF.

The chain carries TRBV6-6 and TRBJ2-1; D uncertain. V was shortened by 2 bases and J by 6 bases, with 2 bases between the two germline ends. The CDR3 extends over 11 amino acids. The germline V gene has CDR1 MNHNY and CDR2 SVGAGI (reference sequence). The CDR3, as DNA: TGTGCCAGCAGTTACCGCAATGAGCAGTTCTTC. This sequence encodes CASSYRNEQFF.

Worth noting for this clonotype: It may be a read error: a sequence one base away is much more abundant. This rearrangement joins TRBV5-4 to TRBJ2-7; D may match TRBD1 or TRBD2 (5 bases each). The CDR3 sequence is 16 residues long. CDR1 and CDR2 (germline): SGHNT, YYREEE (reference sequence). The CDR3 region is CVSSPSPGTRTGEQYF. As DNA, the CDR3 is TGTGTCAGCAGCCCCTCACCCGGGACGCGAACCGGGGAGCAGTACTTC. The full variable domain, rest sourced from reference TRBV5-4 and TRBJ2-7, is ETGVTQSPTHLIKTRGQQVTLRCSSQSGHNTVSWYQQALGQGPQFIFQYYREEENGRGNFPPRFSGLQFPNYSSELNVNALELDDSALYLCVSSPSPGTRTGEQYFGPGTRLTVT.

This clonotype was detected only a few times. The chain recombines TRBV7-9 with TRBJ2-7; 8 bases map to TRBD2. V gave up 1 base and J gave up 0 bases; unmatched junction bases: 14. The CDR3 is 19 amino acids. CDR1 and CDR2 (germline): SEHNR, FQNEAQ (reference sequence). The CDR3 is CASSLDVSRGGSSSYEQYF. The CDR3 DNA reads TGTGCCAGCAGCTTAGACGTCAGTCGGGGGGGATCTAGCTCCTACGAGCAGTACTTC.

This clonotype was counted many times. This chain uses TRBV20-1 with TRBJ2-5; 7 bases fit TRBD2. This CDR3 is 14 amino acids long. The trim removed 3 bases at V and 5 bases at J, leaving 9 bases unmatched. CDR1 and CDR2 from the germline V gene are DFQATT and SNEGSKA (reference sequence). CDR3: CSASWGGGTETQYF. The CDR3 nucleotides read TGCAGTGCTAGCTGGGGGGGAGGTACCGAGACCCAGTACTTC.

This clonotype was counted a few times. The chain is built from TRBV5-4 and TRBJ2-7; maybe TRBD2 (6 bases). Germline CDR1 reads SGHNT; CDR2 reads YYREEE (reference sequence). The CDR3 extends over 14 amino acids. Trimming left V 4 bases short and J 3 bases short, with 14 bases between. CDR3 nucleotides: TGTGCCAGCAGCCCCCGGGACGGGAGCTACGAGCAGTACTTC. Translation gives CASSPRDGSYEQYF.

The V gene is TRBV30, the J gene TRBJ1-6, with TRBD1 identical over 7 bases. Per germline, CDR1 GTSNPN and CDR2 SVGIG (reference sequence). V was clipped by 4 bases and J by 3 bases; unmatched bases: 6. This CDR3 comprises 15 residues. CDR3 sequence: CAWKGRQGYNSPLHF. The CDR3, as DNA: TGTGCCTGGAAGGGGCGACAGGGCTATAATTCACCCCTCCACTTT. The full variable domain, rest sourced from reference TRBV30 and TRBJ1-6, is SQTIHQWPATLVQPVGSPLSLECTVEGTSNPNLYWYRQAAGRGLQLLFYSVGIGQISSEVPQNLSASRPQDRQFILSSKKLLLSDSGFYLCAWKGRQGYNSPLHFGNGTRLTVT.

The rearrangement uses TRBV7-2 and TRBJ2-1, with 8 nucleotides matching TRBD1. Germline V gives CDR1 SGHTA, CDR2 FQGNSA. This CDR3 region has 14 residues. The junction had 3 bases not matched to a gene; V was cut back by 4 bases and J by 4 bases. CDR3: CASSSDRVYNEQFF. CDR3 DNA: TGTGCCAGCAGCTCGGACAGGGTATACAATGAGCAGTTCTTC. The full variable domain, in which reference TRBV7-2 and TRBJ2-1 provide the parts outside the CDR3, is GAGVSQSPSNKVTEKGKDVELRCDPISGHTALYWYRQSLGQGLEFLIYFQGNSAPDKSGLPSDRFSAERTGGSVSTLTIQRTQQEDSAVYLCASSSDRVYNEQFFGPGTRLTVL.

The J gene is TRBJ1-5, the V gene TRBV19, with a tentative D call TRBD1 (5 bases). Germline loops: CDR1 LNHDA, CDR2 SQIVND (reference sequence). This CDR3 has 13 amino acids. V was shortened by 7 bases and J by 10 bases, with 17 bases between the two germline ends. This CDR3 is CASNQGTISPQHF. CDR3 nucleotide sequence: TGTGCCAGTAATCAGGGAACAATCAGCCCCCAGCATTTT.

Of note for this clonotype: A much more abundant neighbour one base away suggests this may be a read error. V and J are TRBV29-1 and TRBJ2-2; D call uncertain. The CDR3 is made up of 13 amino acids. V dropped 4 bases and J dropped 5 bases, with 11 bases sitting between them. Germline V gives CDR1 SQVTM, CDR2 ANQGSEA. The CDR3: CSVVMGSTGELFF. CDR3 in DNA: TGCAGCGTTGTGATGGGGTCTACCGGGGAGCTGTTTTTT.

This clonotype was observed a handful of times. The V and J genes are TRBV28 and TRBJ2-7; D gene ambiguous. This CDR3 contains 12 residues. Per germline, CDR1 MDHEN and CDR2 SYDVKM. V was clipped by 2 bases and J by 7 bases, with 9 bases between them. CDR3 bases: TGTGCCAGCAGTTTAGAGTTTGGGGAGCAGTACTTC. Residues: CASSLEFGEQYF.

This clonotype was counted ten times or more. V usage is TRBV29-1 and J usage is TRBJ2-5, with D possibly being TRBD1 or TRBD2 (6 bases each). CDR3 size: 11 residues. Trimming removed 7 bases at V and 4 bases at J, with 10 bases between. Germline V gene lookup returns CDR1 SQVTM and CDR2 ANQGSEA. Here the CDR3 DNA reads TGCAGCGGCAAGGGGGGAGAGACCCAGTACTTC. Protein product: CSGKGGETQYF.

This clonotype was seen repeatedly, ten times or more. CDR3 coding DNA: TGTGCCTGGAGTCTTGAGACAGGGGGAGGGGCCAACGTCCTGACTTTC. Translation gives CAWSLETGGGANVLTF. This sequence joins TRBV30 and TRBJ2-6; 9 positions agree with TRBD1. The length of the CDR3 is 16 residues. CDR1 GTSNPN and CDR2 SVGIG come from the germline V gene (reference sequence). Germline trimming cut 2 bases from V and 4 bases from J; bases unmatched to any gene: 6.

The chain has TRBV29-1 and TRBJ2-3; perhaps TRBD1 as D (6 bases). CDR3 size: 11 residues. Germline V CDR1 and CDR2: SQVTM, ANQGSEA. V was pared by 6 bases and J by 6 bases, with 10 bases between. CDR3 sequence reads: CSVTGKDTQYF. In nucleotides, the CDR3 is TGCAGCGTCACAGGGAAGGATACGCAGTATTTT.

This clonotype was counted ten times or more. This sequence joins TRBV12-3 or TRBV12-4 and TRBJ1-5; 10 bases map to TRBD1. The CDR3 runs to 17 residues. V was clipped by 5 bases and J by 0 bases; unmatched bases: 7. CDR3 sequence reads: CASSVGTGVVSNQPQHF. DNA of the CDR3: TGTGCCAGCAGTGTCGGGACAGGGGTTGTTAGCAATCAGCCCCAGCATTTT.

This clonotype was observed a few times. The CDR3 region is CASSLQLAKNIQYF. The DNA of the CDR3 is TGTGCCAGCAGCTTACAACTAGCCAAAAACATTCAGTACTTC. J is TRBJ2-4 and V is TRBV7-2; D remains unclear. Germline V gene data show CDR1 as SGHTA and CDR2 as FQGNSA. This CDR3 has 14 amino acids. Trimming left V 2 bases short and J 0 bases short, with 5 bases between.

This clonotype was detected ten times or more. The chain recombines TRBV7-2 with TRBJ2-2; D is ambiguous. The V end lost 3 bases, the J end lost 0 bases, and 5 bases lay between the germline ends. The CDR3 has 14 residues. The germline CDR1 and CDR2 sequences are SGHTA and FQGNSA. Written as DNA, the CDR3 is TGTGCCAGCAGCTTTGCTACGAACACCGGGGAGCTGTTTTTT. Protein: CASSFATNTGELFF.

Many counts were recorded for this clonotype. The chain joins TRBV5-1 to TRBJ1-1; 7 nucleotides match TRBD1. Germline CDR1 and CDR2: SGHRS and YFSETQ. J was trimmed by 0 bases and V by 4 bases; bases with no gene match: 12. The CDR3 is 17 amino acids. The CDR3 region has the DNA TGCGCCAGCAGCCCCCGTGAGCAGGGGGAAATGAACACTGAAGCTTTCTTT. Translation: CASSPREQGEMNTEAFF.

The chain employs TRBV27 and TRBJ2-7; possible D gene TRBD1, 7 bases. Trimming cost V 5 bases and J 7 bases, with 21 bases left between them. This CDR3 spans 15 amino acids. Germline V gene data show CDR1 as MNHEY and CDR2 as SMNVEV (reference sequence). The CDR3 DNA reads TGTGCCAGCAGTGGAGGGACAGCCCTAACGGGGGAGCAGTACTTC. Residues: CASSGGTALTGEQYF.

This clonotype was seen more than once but under ten times. This chain connects TRBV20-1 to TRBJ2-1, with D possibly being TRBD1 (8 bases). The germline CDR1 and CDR2 sequences are DFQATT and SNEGSKA (reference sequence). The CDR3 has 15 residues. Trimming took off 1 base at V and 4 bases at J, with 14 bases between the two ends. The CDR3 region is CSARVNRGGYNEQFF. The CDR3 bases are TGCAGTGCTAGAGTAAACAGGGGGGGGTACAATGAGCAGTTCTTC.